The clone carrying this T cell receptor beta chain was counted many times. Its specificity is unknown. The sample originates from a study of CD8 T cells in ankylosing spondylitis. General study results and limits: A motif in TCR beta, a set of eight highly homologous variants, appeared characteristic of ankylosing spondylitis blood. Earlier literature documents some of the motif variants in reactive arthritis synovial fluid and blood.

Quantitative 5'-RACE with molecular barcodes generated TCR beta libraries. One entry per CDR3 protein results from TCRdb running MiXCR on the 5' RACE reads. In the table there are under 300,000 distinct CDR3 sequences, roughly 10% of which are singletons. Germline V CDR1 and CDR2: SQVTM, ANQGSEA. Unmatched junction bases numbered 5, after V lost 6 bases and J lost 5 bases. The CDR3 length is 13 residues. The chain is built from TRBV29-1 and TRBJ1-4; 8 bases are shared with TRBD1. The origin of this receptor is a male donor with ankylosing spondylitis or in good health (not recorded which). Source material: blood, either unsorted or a sorted T cell fraction (not recorded which). This chain's CDR3 is CSVGTGGNEKLFF. The DNA of the CDR3 is TGCAGCGTCGGGACAGGTGGGAATGAAAAACTGTTTTTT. The complete variable domain, with remaining parts taken from reference TRBV29-1 and TRBJ1-4, reads SAVISQKPSRDICQRGTSLTIQCQVDSQVTMMFWYRQQPGQSLTLIATANQGSEATYESGFVIDKFPISRPNLTFSTLTVSNMSPEDSSIYLCSVGTGGNEKLFFGSGTQLSVL.